A single sample gave rise to the 9 T cell receptor beta chains below, sequenced in a study of cytomegalovirus exposure and HLA in healthy donors. The PCR contained 60 Vbeta and 13 Jbeta primers. Here immunoSEQ multiplex PCR was the method, and the copy in TCRdb shows in-frame clones only, minus some. The repertoire holds nearly 300,000 clones, with 80% to 90% as singletons. The source material was PBMCs. These receptors were taken from a man aged 40-50 years in good health and CMV-seropositive.

The chain links TRBV28 to TRBJ2-5, with a tentative D call TRBD2 (6 bases). The CDR3 contains 17 residues. Germline-derived CDR1 and CDR2 are MDHEN and SYDVKM. V was clipped by 3 bases and J by 2 bases, with 19 bases between them. CDR3 residues: CASSLGRSGSGQETQYF. DNA for the CDR3: TGTGCCAGCAGTTTGGGGAGGTCAGGGAGTGGACAAGAGACCCAGTACTTC.

This clone occurred once. The chain combines TRBV28 with TRBJ2-2, with 11 bases identical to TRBD2. The V and J ends lost 5 bases and 3 bases, in that order; junction bases with no gene match: 11. From germline, CDR1 is MDHEN and CDR2 SYDVKM. The CDR3 covers 18 residues. The CDR3 sequence is CASSGNLAGGPDTGELFF. As DNA, the CDR3 is TGTGCCAGCAGTGGGAACCTAGCGGGAGGCCCAGACACCGGGGAGCTGTTTTTT.

This clone was counted only a few times. This sequence joins TRBV29-1 and TRBJ2-1, with D possibly matching TRBD2 (5 bases). The V end was cut by 7 bases, the J end by 7 bases, with 17 bases between. CDR1 is SQVTM, CDR2 ANQGSEA, per germline. The CDR3 runs 13 residues. CDR3: CSAPRVASNEQFF. The CDR3 DNA reads as TGCAGCGCCCCGAGGGTAGCGAGTAATGAGCAGTTCTTC.

This clone has more than one count but fewer than ten. The rearrangement uses TRBV19 and TRBJ1-1; no reliable D call. The germline gives CDR1 LNHDA, CDR2 SQIVND (reference sequence). The CDR3 is made up of 11 amino acids. Trimming removed 8 bases at V and 4 bases at J, with 8 bases between. The CDR3 spells CASWAGTEAFF. In DNA form, the CDR3 reads TGTGCCAGTTGGGCGGGCACTGAAGCTTTCTTT.

The chain recombines TRBV28 with TRBJ2-7; 9 nucleotides match TRBD2. In germline, CDR1 is MDHEN, CDR2 SYDVKM. The CDR3 is 17 residues long. Trimming at V came to 2 bases and at J to 6 bases, leaving 14 bases not matched to a gene. DNA of the CDR3: TGTGCCAGCAGTTTACCCCCTAGGGCGGGAGGGCCCGGCGAGCAGTACTTC. Translating gives CASSLPPRAGGPGEQYF. Together with reference TRBV28 and TRBJ2-7, the CDR3 gives the full variable domain: DVKVTQSSRYLVKRTGEKVFLECVQDMDHENMFWYRQDPGLGLRLIYFSYDVKMKEKGDIPEGYSVSREKKERFSLILESASTNQTSMYLCASSLPPRAGGPGEQYFGPGTRLTVT.

This clone occurred once. This rearrangement joins TRBV29-1 to TRBJ2-7; 10 bases align to TRBD1. V shed 6 bases, J shed 5 bases, and the junction held 13 bases outside the gene matches. This CDR3 region has 15 residues. Germline CDR1 SQVTM, CDR2 ANQGSEA. The CDR3 is CSVDAGQGTFHEQYF. DNA for the CDR3: TGCAGCGTCGATGCGGGACAGGGGACGTTCCACGAGCAGTACTTC.

The chain employs TRBV6-1 and TRBJ2-3; D remains ambiguous. V lost 7 bases and J lost 4, with 6 bases in between. Germline lookup yields CDR1 MNHNS and CDR2 SASEGT. The CDR3 spans 11 residues. CDR3 bases: TGTGCCAGCACGAGCGCAGATACGCAGTATTTT. This translates into CASTSADTQYF.

This chain joins TRBV6-1 and TRBJ2-1; possibly TRBD1 for D (6 bases). Germline V gives CDR1 MNHNS, CDR2 SASEGT. With 8 bases removed from V and 8 bases from J, the gap between germline ends came to 16 bases. The CDR3 has 13 residues. This CDR3 reads CASAEGHLYEQFF. CDR3 nucleotides: TGTGCCAGCGCTGAGGGACACCTCTATGAGCAGTTCTTC.

The chain has TRBV18 and TRBJ1-5, with TRBD1 matching 9 bases. The V and J ends lost 3 bases and 0 bases, in that order; junction bases with no gene match: 3. The germline CDR1 and CDR2 sequences are KGHSH and LQKENI. The CDR3 sequence is 16 residues long. This CDR3 is CASSPGTGYSNQPQHF. The CDR3 DNA follows: TGTGCCAGCTCACCTGGGACAGGGTATAGCAATCAGCCCCAGCATTTT.